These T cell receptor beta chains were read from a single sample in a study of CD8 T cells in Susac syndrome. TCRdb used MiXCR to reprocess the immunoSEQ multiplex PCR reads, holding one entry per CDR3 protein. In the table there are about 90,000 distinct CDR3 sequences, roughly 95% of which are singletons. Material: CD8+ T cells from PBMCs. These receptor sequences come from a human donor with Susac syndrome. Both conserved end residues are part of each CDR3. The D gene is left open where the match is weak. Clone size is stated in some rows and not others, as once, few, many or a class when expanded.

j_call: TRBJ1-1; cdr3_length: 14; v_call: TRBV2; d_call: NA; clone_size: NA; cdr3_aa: CASSVTNMNTEAFF; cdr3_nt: TGTGCCAGCAGTGTGACAAACATGAACACTGAAGCTTTCTTT
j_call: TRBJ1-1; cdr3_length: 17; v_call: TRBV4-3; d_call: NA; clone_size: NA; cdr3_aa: CASSQDSRGEGNTEAFF; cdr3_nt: TGCGCCAGCAGCCAAGATTCCCGAGGGGAGGGGAACACTGAAGCTTTCTTT
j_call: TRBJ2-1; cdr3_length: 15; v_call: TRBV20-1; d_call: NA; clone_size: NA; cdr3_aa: CSARTWRAGKREQFF; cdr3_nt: TGCAGTGCTAGAACTTGGCGGGCGGGAAAGAGGGAGCAGTTCTTC
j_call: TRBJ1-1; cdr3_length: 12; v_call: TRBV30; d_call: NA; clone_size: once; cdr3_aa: CAWNRFRGEAFF; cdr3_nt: TGTGCCTGGAACCGTTTTCGGGGTGAAGCTTTCTTT
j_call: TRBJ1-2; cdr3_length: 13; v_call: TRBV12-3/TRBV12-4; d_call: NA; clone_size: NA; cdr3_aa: CASSLSTVYGYTF; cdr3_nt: TGTGCCAGCAGTTTATCGACAGTCTATGGCTACACCTTC
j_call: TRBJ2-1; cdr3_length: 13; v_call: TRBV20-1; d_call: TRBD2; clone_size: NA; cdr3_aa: CSATGTRVNEQFF; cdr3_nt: TGCAGTGCTACCGGGACTAGGGTCAATGAGCAGTTCTTC
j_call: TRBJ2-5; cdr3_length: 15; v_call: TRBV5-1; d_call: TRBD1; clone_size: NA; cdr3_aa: CASSLVHDRDETQYF; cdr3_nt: TGCGCCAGCAGCTTGGTACACGACAGGGATGAGACCCAGTACTTC
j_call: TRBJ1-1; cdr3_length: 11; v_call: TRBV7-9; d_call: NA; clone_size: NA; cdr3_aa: CASSLEPEAFF; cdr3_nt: TGTGCCAGCAGCCTAGAGCCTGAAGCTTTCTTT
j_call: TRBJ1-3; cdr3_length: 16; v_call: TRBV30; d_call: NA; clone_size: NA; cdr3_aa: CAWGTSGDFSGNTIYF; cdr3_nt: TGTGCCTGGGGCACGTCGGGAGACTTCTCTGGAAACACCATATATTTT
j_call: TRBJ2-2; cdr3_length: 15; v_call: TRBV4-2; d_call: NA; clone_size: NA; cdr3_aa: CASSQGVADGGELFF; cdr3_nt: TGTGCCAGCAGCCAAGGAGTTGCAGACGGCGGGGAGCTGTTTTTT
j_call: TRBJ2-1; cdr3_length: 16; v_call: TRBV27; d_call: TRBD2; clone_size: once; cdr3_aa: CASSFGGSRSYNEQFF; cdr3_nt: TGTGCCAGCAGTTTCGGGGGGTCAAGGAGCTACAATGAGCAGTTCTTC
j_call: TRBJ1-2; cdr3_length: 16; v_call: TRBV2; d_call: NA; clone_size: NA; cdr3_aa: CASNPTPGTDDYGYTF; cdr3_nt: TGTGCCAGCAATCCTACTCCCGGGACGGATGACTATGGCTACACCTTC
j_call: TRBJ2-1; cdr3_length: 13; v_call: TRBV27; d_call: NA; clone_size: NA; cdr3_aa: CASSSGTYNEQFF; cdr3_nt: TGTGCCAGCAGTTCCGGGACCTACAATGAGCAGTTCTTC
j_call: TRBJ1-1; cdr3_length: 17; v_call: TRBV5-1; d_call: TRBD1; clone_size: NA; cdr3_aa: CASSSRQGMGSGTEAFF; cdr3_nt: TGCGCCAGCAGCTCGAGACAGGGTATGGGGTCGGGCACTGAAGCTTTCTTT
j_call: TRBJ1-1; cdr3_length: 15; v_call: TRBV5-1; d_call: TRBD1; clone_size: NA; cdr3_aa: CASRRDSIMNTEAFF; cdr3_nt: TGCGCCAGCCGCCGGGACAGCATCATGAACACTGAAGCTTTCTTT
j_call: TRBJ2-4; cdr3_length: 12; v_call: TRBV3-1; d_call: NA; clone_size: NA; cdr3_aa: CASSQDRNIQYF; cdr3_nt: TGTGCCAGCAGCCAGGACAGAAACATTCAGTACTTC
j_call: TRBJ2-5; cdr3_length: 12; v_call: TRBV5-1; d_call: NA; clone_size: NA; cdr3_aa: CASSSQGETQYF; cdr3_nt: TGCGCCAGCAGCTCCCAAGGGGAGACCCAGTACTTC
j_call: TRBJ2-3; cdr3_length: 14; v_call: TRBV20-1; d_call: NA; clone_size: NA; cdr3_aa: CSAPEWSSTDTQYF; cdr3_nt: TGCAGTGCTCCCGAATGGTCAAGCACAGATACGCAGTATTTT
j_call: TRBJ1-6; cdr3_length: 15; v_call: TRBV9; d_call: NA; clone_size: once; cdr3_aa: CASSVGSDFNSPLHF; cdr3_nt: TGTGCCAGCAGCGTTGGCTCGGACTTTAATTCACCCCTCCACTTT
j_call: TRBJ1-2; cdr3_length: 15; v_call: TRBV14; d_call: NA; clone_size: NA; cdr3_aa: CASSDPDYENYGYTF; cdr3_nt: TGTGCCAGCAGCGACCCGGATTATGAGAACTATGGCTACACCTTC
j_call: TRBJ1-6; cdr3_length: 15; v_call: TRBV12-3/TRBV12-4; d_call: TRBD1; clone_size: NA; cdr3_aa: CASKSGTGDNSPLHF; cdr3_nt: TGTGCCAGCAAATCCGGGACAGGAGATAATTCACCCCTCCACTTT
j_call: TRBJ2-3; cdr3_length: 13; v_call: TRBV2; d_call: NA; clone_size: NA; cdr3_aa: CASRPTQADTQYF; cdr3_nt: TGTGCCAGCAGACCCACCCAGGCGGATACGCAGTATTTT
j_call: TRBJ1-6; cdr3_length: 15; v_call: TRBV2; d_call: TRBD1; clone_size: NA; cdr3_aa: CASSERRGRFSPLHF; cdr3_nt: TGTGCCAGCAGTGAACGCAGGGGGCGATTTTCACCCCTCCACTTT
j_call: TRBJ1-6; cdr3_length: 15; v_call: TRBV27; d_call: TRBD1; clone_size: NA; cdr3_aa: CASSKTGTGASPLHF; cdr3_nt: TGTGCCAGCAGTAAGACCGGGACAGGGGCTTCACCCCTCCACTTT
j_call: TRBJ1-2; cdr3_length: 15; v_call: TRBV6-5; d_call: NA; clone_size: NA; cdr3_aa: CASRPTIDSYYGYTF; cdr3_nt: TGTGCCAGCAGACCCACCATTGACAGCTACTATGGCTACACCTTC
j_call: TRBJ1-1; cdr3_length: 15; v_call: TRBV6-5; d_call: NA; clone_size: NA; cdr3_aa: CASSQGFQRVTEAFF; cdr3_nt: TGTGCCAGCAGCCAAGGCTTTCAACGAGTCACTGAAGCTTTCTTT
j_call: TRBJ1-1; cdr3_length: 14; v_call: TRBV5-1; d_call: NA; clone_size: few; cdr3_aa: CASSLGTVNTEAFF; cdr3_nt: TGTGCCAGCAGCTTGGGAACAGTGAACACTGAAGCTTTCTTT
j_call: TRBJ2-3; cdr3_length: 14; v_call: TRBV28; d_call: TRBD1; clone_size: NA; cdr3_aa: CASSTGESTDTQYF; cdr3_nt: TGTGCCAGCAGCACAGGGGAGTCCACAGATACGCAGTATTTT
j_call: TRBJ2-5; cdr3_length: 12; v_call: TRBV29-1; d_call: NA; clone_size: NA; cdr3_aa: CSVDPVQETQYF; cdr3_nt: TGCAGCGTTGATCCCGTCCAAGAGACCCAGTACTTC
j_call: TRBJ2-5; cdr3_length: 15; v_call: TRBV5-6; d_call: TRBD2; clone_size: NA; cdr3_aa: CASSLGLAGEETQYF; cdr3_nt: TGTGCCAGCAGCTTGGGACTAGCGGGGGAAGAGACCCAGTACTTC
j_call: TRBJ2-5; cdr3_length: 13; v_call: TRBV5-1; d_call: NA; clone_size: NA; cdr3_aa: CASSPDVKETQYF; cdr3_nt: TGCGCCAGCAGCCCTGACGTAAAAGAGACCCAGTACTTC
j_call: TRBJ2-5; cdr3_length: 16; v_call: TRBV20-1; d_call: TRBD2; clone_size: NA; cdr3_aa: CSAFSPGLAGGETQYF; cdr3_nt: TGCAGTGCCTTCAGCCCCGGTCTAGCGGGGGGAGAGACCCAGTACTTC
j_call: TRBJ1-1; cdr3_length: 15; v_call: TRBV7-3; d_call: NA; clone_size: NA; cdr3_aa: CASSRDGGANTEAFF; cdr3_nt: TGTGCCAGCAGCCGAGATGGAGGAGCGAACACTGAAGCTTTCTTT
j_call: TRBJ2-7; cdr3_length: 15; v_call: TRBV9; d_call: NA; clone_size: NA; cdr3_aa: CASSARTGIADEQYF; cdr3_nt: TGTGCCAGCAGCGCCCGGACGGGGATAGCCGACGAGCAGTACTTC
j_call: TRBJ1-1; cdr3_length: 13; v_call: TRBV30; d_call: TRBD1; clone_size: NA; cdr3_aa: CAWRGQENTEAFF; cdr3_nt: TGTGCCTGGAGGGGACAGGAGAACACTGAAGCTTTCTTT
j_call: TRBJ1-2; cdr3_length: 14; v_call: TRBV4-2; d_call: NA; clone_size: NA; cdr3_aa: CASSEIFGVGGYTF; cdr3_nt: TGTGCCAGCAGCGAAATCTTCGGGGTTGGTGGCTACACCTTC
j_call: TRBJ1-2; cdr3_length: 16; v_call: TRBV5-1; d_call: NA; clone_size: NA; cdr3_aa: CASSLAGTTADYGYTF; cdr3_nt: TGCGCCAGCAGCTTGGCCGGAACTACGGCGGACTATGGCTACACCTTC
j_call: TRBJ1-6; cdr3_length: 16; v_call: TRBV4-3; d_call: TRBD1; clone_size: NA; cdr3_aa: CASSQGVRTGGSPLHF; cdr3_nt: TGCGCCAGCAGCCAAGGCGTAAGGACAGGGGGTTCACCCCTCCACTTT
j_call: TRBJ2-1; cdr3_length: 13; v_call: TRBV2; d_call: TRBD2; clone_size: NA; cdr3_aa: CASIKRGGYEQFF; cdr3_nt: TGTGCCAGCATCAAGCGGGGGGGCTATGAGCAGTTCTTC
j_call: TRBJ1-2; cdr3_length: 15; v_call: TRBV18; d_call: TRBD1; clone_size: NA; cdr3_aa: CASSAKGQGEYGYTF; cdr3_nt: TGTGCCAGCTCAGCGAAGGGACAGGGAGAGTATGGCTACACCTTC
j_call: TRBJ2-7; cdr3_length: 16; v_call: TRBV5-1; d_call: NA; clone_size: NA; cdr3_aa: CASSLGARPGFYEQYF; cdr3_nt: TGCGCCAGCAGCTTGGGGGCGCGTCCGGGATTTTACGAGCAGTACTTC
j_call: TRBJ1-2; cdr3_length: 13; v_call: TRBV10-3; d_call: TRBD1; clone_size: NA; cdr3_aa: CAISDRDRDGYTF; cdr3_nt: TGTGCCATCAGTGACCGGGACAGGGATGGCTACACCTTC
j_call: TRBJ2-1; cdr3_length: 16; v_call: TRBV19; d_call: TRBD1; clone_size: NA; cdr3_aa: CASSIPGQGRFNEQFF; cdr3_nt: TGTGCCAGTAGTATCCCGGGACAGGGGAGATTCAATGAGCAGTTCTTC
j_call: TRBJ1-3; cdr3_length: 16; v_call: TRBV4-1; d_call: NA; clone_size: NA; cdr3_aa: CASSQSRSSLGNTIYF; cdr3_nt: TGCGCCAGCAGCCAATCTAGATCAAGTCTTGGAAACACCATATATTTT
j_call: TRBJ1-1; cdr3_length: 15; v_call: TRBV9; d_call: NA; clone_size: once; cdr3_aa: CASSARVDRNTEAFF; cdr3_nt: TGTGCCAGCAGCGCCCGAGTGGACAGGAACACTGAAGCTTTCTTT
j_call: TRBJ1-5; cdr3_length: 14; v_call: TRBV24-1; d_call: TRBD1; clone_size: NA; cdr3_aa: CATSDSRTGQPQHF; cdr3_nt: TGTGCCACCAGTGACTCCCGGACAGGCCAGCCCCAGCATTTT
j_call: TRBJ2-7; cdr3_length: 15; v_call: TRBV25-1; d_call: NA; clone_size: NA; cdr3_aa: CASSKGGSGPYEQYF; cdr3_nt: TGTGCCAGCTCGAAGGGGGGCAGCGGCCCCTACGAGCAGTACTTC
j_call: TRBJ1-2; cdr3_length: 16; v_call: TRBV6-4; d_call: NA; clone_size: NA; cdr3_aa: CASRPNSQWVVHGYTF; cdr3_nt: TGTGCCAGCAGACCTAACTCACAGTGGGTGGTTCATGGCTACACCTTC
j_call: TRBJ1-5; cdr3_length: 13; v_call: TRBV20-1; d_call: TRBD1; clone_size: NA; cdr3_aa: CSASPGQGEPQHF; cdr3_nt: TGCAGTGCTAGCCCAGGACAGGGAGAGCCCCAGCATTTT
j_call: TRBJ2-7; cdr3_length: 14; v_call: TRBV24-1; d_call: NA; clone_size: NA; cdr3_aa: CATSATAVPYEQYF; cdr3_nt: TGTGCCACCAGTGCCACAGCGGTACCCTACGAGCAGTACTTC
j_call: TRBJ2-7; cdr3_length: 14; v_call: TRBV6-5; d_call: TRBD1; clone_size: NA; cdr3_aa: CASSRTGPTYEQYF; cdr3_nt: TGTGCCAGCAGTCGGACAGGGCCAACCTACGAGCAGTACTTC
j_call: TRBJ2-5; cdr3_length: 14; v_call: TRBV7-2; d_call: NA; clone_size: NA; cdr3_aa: CASTESRAQETQYF; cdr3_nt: TGTGCCAGCACTGAAAGCCGAGCCCAAGAGACCCAGTACTTC
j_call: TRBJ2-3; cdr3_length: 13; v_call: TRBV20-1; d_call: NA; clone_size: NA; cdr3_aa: CSAREAITDTQYF; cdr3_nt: TGCAGTGCTAGAGAGGCTATCACAGATACGCAGTATTTT
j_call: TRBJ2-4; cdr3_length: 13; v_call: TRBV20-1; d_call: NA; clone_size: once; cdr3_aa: CSAETGTQDIQYF; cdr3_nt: TGCAGTGCCGAAACAGGTACCCAGGACATTCAGTACTTC
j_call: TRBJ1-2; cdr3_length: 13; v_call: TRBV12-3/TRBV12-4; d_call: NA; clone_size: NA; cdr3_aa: CASSLGLRAAYTF; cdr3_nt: TGTGCCAGCAGTCTAGGGTTAAGGGCTGCTTACACCTTC
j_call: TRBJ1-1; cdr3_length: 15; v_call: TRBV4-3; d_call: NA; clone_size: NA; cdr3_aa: CASSQDPSGDTEAFF; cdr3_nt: TGCGCCAGCAGCCAAGACCCCTCAGGGGACACTGAAGCTTTCTTT
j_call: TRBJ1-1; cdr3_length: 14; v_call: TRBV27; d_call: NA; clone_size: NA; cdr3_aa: CASRPGLENTEAFF; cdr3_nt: TGTGCCAGCAGACCGGGACTCGAGAACACTGAAGCTTTCTTT
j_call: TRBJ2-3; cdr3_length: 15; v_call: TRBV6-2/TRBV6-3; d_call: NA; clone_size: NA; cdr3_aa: CASSYVWGRENTQYF; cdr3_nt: TGTGCCAGCAGTTACGTGTGGGGTCGCGAGAATACGCAGTATTTT
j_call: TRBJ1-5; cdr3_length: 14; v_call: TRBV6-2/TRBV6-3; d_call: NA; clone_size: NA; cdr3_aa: CASSSLSSNQPQHF; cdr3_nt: TGTGCCAGCAGTTCCCTGAGTAGCAATCAGCCCCAGCATTTT